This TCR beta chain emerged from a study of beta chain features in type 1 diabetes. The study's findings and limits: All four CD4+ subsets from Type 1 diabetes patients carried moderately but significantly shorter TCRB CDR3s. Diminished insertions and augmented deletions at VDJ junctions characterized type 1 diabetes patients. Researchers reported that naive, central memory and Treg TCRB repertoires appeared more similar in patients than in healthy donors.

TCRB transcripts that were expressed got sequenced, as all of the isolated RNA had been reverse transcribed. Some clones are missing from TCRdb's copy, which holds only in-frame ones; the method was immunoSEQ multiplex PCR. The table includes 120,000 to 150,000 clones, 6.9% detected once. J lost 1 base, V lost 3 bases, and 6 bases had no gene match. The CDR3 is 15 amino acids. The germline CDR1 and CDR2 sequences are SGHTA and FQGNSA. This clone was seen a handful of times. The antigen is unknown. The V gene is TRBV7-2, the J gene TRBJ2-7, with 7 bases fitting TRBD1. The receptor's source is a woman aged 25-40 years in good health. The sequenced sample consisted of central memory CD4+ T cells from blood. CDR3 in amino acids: CASSFRQGNSYEQYF. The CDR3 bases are TGTGCCAGCAGCTTTAGACAGGGAAATTCCTACGAGCAGTACTTC.